The table lists the clone carrying this TCR beta chain with a few counts. Its target is not known. These data come from a study of T-cell memory formation after mild COVID-19. Study-level information: TCR clustering was largely donor specific.

Each CDR3 protein is one row after TCRdb ran MiXCR on the 5' RACE reads. The table has around 300,000 distinct CDR3 sequences, roughly 18% seen once. Notes on the study in general: Clones that contracted clustered mainly in CM and EM if CD4+ and in EMRA if CD8+. The authors left the SARS-CoV-2 specificity of second-wave clones peaking on day 37 unconfirmed.

The TCR originated in a young man who had mild COVID-19 (a few samples of this study predate the infection). Cell type and time point are not known. The sequenced sample was PBMCs or a T cell subset sorted from them (not recorded which).

CDR3 nucleotides: TGTGCCAGCAGTTACTCGATTTTGGAAAACCCAATCTACGAGCAGTACTTC. It yields the protein CASSYSILENPIYEQYF. The chain couples TRBV6-2 or TRBV6-3 to TRBJ2-7; no firm D call. The V gene lost 0 bases and the J gene lost 3 bases, with 18 bases spanning the gap. This CDR3 comprises 17 residues. Germline CDR1 reads MNHEY; CDR2 reads SVGEGT.